The T cell receptor (beta chain) described here comes from a study of cytomegalovirus exposure and HLA in healthy donors. Primers included in the PCR were 60 Vbeta and 13 Jbeta primers. Generated by immunoSEQ multiplex PCR, the TCRdb table keeps only in-frame clones and is missing some. The sample holds 150,000 to 180,000 clones; around 74% are singletons and the top ten take roughly 2.8%. Trimming took 5 bases from V and 1 from J, leaving 7 bases between them. Germline CDR1 is MDHEN and CDR2 is SYDVKM. This CDR3 has 13 amino acids. Material for sequencing was PBMCs. This receptor was taken from a man aged 18 to 30 in good health and CMV-seronegative. This chain joins TRBV28 and TRBJ2-3; the D is unclear. The CDR3: CASSLSGTDTQYF. In DNA form, the CDR3 reads TGTGCCAGCAGTCTATCAGGCACAGATACGCAGTATTTT. The variable domain in full, with the rest retrieved from reference TRBV28 and TRBJ2-3, is DVKVTQSSRYLVKRTGEKVFLECVQDMDHENMFWYRQDPGLGLRLIYFSYDVKMKEKGDIPEGYSVSREKKERFSLILESASTNQTSMYLCASSLSGTDTQYFGPGTRLTVL.